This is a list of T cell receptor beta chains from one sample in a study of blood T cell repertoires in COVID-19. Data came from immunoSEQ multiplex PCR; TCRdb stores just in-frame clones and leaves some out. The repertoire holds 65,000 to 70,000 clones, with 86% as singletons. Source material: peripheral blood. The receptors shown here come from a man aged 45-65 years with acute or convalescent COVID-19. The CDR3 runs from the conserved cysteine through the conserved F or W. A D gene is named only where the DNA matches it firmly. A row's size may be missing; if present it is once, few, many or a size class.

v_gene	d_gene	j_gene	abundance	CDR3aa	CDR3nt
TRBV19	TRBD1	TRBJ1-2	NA	CASSSPGQGRVNGYTF	TGTGCCAGTAGTTCCCCGGGACAGGGGAGAGTGAATGGCTACACCTTC
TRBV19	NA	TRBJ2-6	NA	CASRKGQATSSGANVLTF	TGTGCCAGTAGAAAAGGACAAGCGACTAGTTCTGGGGCCAACGTCCTGACTTTC
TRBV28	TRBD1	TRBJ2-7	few	CASSLWQGDEQYF	TGTGCCAGCAGTTTATGGCAGGGGGACGAGCAGTACTTC
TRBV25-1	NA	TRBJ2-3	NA	CASSEYLSDTQYF	TGTGCCAGCAGTGAATACCTTTCAGATACGCAGTATTTT
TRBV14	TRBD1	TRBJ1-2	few	CASSPRDSGNYGYTF	TGTGCCAGCAGCCCAAGGGACAGCGGCAACTATGGCTACACCTTC
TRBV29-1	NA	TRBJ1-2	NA	CSVQAGNGYTF	TGCAGCGTTCAAGCCGGGAATGGCTACACCTTC
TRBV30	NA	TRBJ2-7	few	CAWSAPRGDEQYF	TGTGCCTGGAGTGCCCCCAGGGGGGACGAGCAGTACTTC
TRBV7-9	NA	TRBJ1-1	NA	CASSEVVSTEAFF	TGTGCCAGCAGCGAGGTCGTGAGCACTGAAGCTTTCTTT
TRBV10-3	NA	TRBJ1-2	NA	CAISVDTVRYGYTF	TGTGCCATCAGTGTAGACACGGTCAGATATGGCTACACCTTC
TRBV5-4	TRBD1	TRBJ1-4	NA	CASSQGVTNENLFF	TGTGCCAGCAGCCAGGGGGTTACTAATGAAAACCTGTTTTTT
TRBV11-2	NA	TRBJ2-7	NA	CASSSYLKGYEQYF	TGTGCCAGCAGCTCGTACCTGAAGGGGTACGAGCAGTACTTC
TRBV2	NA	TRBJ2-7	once	CASRGEDRSYEQYF	TGTGCCAGCAGGGGGGAGGACAGGTCTTACGAGCAGTACTTC
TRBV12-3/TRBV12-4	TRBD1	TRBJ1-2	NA	CASSYRGGYTF	TGTGCCAGCAGTTACAGGGGGGGCTACACCTTC
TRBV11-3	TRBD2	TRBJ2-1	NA	CASSLGGGSYEQFF	TGTGCCAGCAGCTTAGGGGGGGGTTCATATGAGCAGTTCTTC
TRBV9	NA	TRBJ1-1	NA	CASSPPSGRTEAFF	TGTGCCAGCAGCCCCCCGTCAGGTCGGACTGAAGCTTTCTTT
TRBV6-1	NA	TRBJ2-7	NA	CASSEAQGNYEQYF	TGTGCCAGCAGTGAAGCACAGGGCAACTACGAGCAGTACTTC
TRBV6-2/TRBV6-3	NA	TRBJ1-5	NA	CASSPISGTRLQPQHF	TGTGCCAGCAGCCCTATAAGCGGGACTCGGTTGCAGCCCCAGCATTTT
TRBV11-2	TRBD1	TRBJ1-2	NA	CASSLGQGVDGYTF	TGTGCCAGCAGCTTAGGGCAGGGGGTCGATGGCTACACCTTC
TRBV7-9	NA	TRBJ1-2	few	CASSPDRIGYTF	TGTGCCAGCAGTCCCGACAGAATTGGCTACACCTTC
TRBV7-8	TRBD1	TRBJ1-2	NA	CASSLGQGADYGYTF	TGTGCCAGCAGCCTGGGACAGGGAGCTGACTATGGCTACACCTTC
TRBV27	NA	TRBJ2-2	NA	CASSRDTGELFF	TGTGCCAGCAGTAGAGACACCGGGGAGCTGTTTTTT
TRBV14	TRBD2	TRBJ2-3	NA	CASSQVAGLEYTQYF	TGTGCCAGCAGCCAAGTAGCGGGGCTGGAGTATACGCAGTATTTT
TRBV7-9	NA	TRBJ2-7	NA	CASSPLSYEQYF	TGTGCCAGCAGCCCCCTCTCCTACGAGCAGTACTTC
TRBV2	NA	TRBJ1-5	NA	CASSLQDAYQPQHF	TGTGCCAGCAGCTTACAGGATGCCTATCAGCCCCAGCATTTT
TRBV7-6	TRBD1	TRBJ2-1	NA	CASSQPGQSYNEQFF	TGTGCCAGCAGCCAACCGGGACAGTCCTACAATGAGCAGTTCTTC
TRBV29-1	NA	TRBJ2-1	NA	CSVEATGGRDYNEQFF	TGCAGCGTTGAAGCCACGGGTGGCCGGGACTACAATGAGCAGTTCTTC
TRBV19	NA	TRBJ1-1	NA	CASSATQGWVSEAFF	TGTGCCAGTAGTGCCACGCAGGGGTGGGTCTCTGAAGCTTTCTTT
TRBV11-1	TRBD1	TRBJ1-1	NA	CASSSSGTGVRKAFF	TGTGCCAGCAGCTCCTCCGGGACAGGGGTTCGGAAAGCTTTCTTT
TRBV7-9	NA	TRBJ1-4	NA	CASSLGVSGEKLFF	TGTGCCAGCAGCTTAGGGGTTAGCGGTGAAAAACTGTTTTTT
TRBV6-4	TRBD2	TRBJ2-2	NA	CASSLLAGGELFF	TGTGCCAGCAGTTTGCTAGCGGGCGGGGAGCTGTTTTTT
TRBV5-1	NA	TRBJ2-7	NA	CASSLDGPLAGEQYF	TGCGCCAGCAGCTTGGACGGTCCACTCGCGGGGGAGCAGTACTTC
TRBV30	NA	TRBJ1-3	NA	CAWSAKGHSSGNTIYF	TGTGCCTGGAGTGCAAAGGGACATAGCTCTGGAAACACCATATATTTT
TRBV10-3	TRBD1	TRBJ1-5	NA	CAISEGTASNQPQHF	TGTGCCATCAGTGAGGGGACAGCCAGCAATCAGCCCCAGCATTTT
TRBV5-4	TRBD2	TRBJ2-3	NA	CASSSSGRVDTQYF	TGTGCCAGCAGCTCTAGCGGGAGAGTGGATACGCAGTATTTT
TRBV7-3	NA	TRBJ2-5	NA	CASSQSGWGETQYF	TGTGCCAGCAGTCAGAGTGGATGGGGCGAGACCCAGTACTTC
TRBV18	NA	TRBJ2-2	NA	CASSSQGTNTGELFF	TGTGCCAGCTCGTCACAGGGAACGAACACCGGGGAGCTGTTTTTT
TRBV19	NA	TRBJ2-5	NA	CASSIGTSWETQYF	TGTGCCAGTAGTATAGGAACTAGCTGGGAGACCCAGTACTTC
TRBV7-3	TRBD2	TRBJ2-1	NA	CASSPHVRTSGNEQFF	TGTGCCAGCAGCCCACATGTGAGGACTAGCGGCAATGAGCAGTTCTTC
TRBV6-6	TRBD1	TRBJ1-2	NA	CASSPTGGSYGYTF	TGTGCCAGCAGTCCAACAGGGGGCAGCTATGGCTACACCTTC
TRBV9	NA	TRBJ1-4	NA	CASSVLPSRGAGEKLFF	TGTGCCAGCAGCGTGCTCCCCTCCAGAGGGGCGGGGGAAAAACTGTTTTTT
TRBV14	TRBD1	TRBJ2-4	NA	CASSQDYLPRDRGRTKNIQYF	TGTGCCAGCAGCCAAGATTACCTCCCTAGGGACAGGGGGCGAACCAAAAACATTCAGTACTTC
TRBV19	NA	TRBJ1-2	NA	CASSIVGGDYGYTF	TGTGCCAGTAGTATAGTCGGAGGAGACTATGGCTACACCTTC
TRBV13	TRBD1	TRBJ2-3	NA	CASSFEGGASDTQYF	TGTGCCAGCAGCTTTGAAGGGGGCGCCTCAGATACGCAGTATTTT
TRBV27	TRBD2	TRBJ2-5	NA	CASSLTSGGAPQETQYF	TGTGCCAGCAGTTTGACTAGCGGGGGCGCACCACAAGAGACCCAGTACTTC
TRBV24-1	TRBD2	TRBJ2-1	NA	CATSDFGARGAGGEQFF	TGTGCCACCAGTGATTTTGGGGCCAGGGGTGCGGGAGGGGAGCAGTTCTTC
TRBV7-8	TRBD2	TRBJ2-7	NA	CASSPWSGSSHEQYF	TGTGCCAGCAGCCCGTGGAGCGGGAGCTCCCACGAGCAGTACTTC
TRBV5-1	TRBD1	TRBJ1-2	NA	CASKRQGAYHGYTF	TGCGCCAGCAAAAGACAGGGGGCATATCATGGCTACACCTTC
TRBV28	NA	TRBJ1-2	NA	CASSSPQSPTGYTF	TGTGCCAGCAGTTCCCCACAGTCTCCCACTGGCTACACCTTC
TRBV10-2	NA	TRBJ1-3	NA	CASKGTLSGNTIYF	TGCGCCAGCAAAGGGACTTTGTCTGGAAACACCATATATTTT
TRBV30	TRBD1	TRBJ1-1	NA	CAWRVQGTLEAFF	TGTGCCTGGAGGGTACAGGGGACCCTTGAAGCTTTCTTT
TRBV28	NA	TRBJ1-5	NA	CASSFVSPGSNQPQHF	TGTGCCAGCAGTTTTGTCTCCCCGGGTAGCAATCAGCCCCAGCATTTT
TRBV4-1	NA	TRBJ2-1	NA	CASSHPTSRLYNEQFF	TGCGCCAGCAGCCATCCTACTAGCAGGCTCTACAATGAGCAGTTCTTC
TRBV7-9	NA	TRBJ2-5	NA	CASTPDPYKETQYF	TGTGCCAGCACCCCCGATCCCTATAAAGAGACCCAGTACTTC
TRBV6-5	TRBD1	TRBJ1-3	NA	CASSFEDRTGNTIYF	TGTGCCAGCAGTTTCGAGGACAGGACTGGAAACACCATATATTTT